This TCR beta chain was profiled in a study of blood T cells in healthy people across ages. A J-beta primer mix and a sample-barcoded 5' primer were used in a second PCR of about 7 to 12 cycles. Every single cDNA molecule received a tag from a template-switch adaptor with 12 random nucleotides. Individual samples furnished no less than 3 million CDR3-containing paired-end reads apiece. TCRdb itself ran the 5' RACE reads through MiXCR, one entry per CDR3 protein. The data show more than 550,000 distinct CDR3 sequences, 22% seen once. The CDR3 sequence is 15 residues long. Germline-derived CDR1 and CDR2 are SGHAT and FQDESV (reference sequence). Whole-study results and caveats: Diversity was higher, and naive CD4+ cells more numerous, in long-lived donors than in aged donors.

The sample holds a few counts of this clonotype. As yet, its antigen is unknown. At least 6 micrograms of total RNA were extracted per sample. This receptor was taken from a man between 65 and 79 years old in good health. Sequences were obtained from blood. The chain has TRBV11-1 and TRBJ2-5; 8 positions match TRBD1. Near its end, the DNA agrees better with TRBJ2-1, so the J call may be wrong. The CDR3, as DNA: TGTGCCAGCAGCTTAGGGGACAGGAGGGGGGATGAGCAGTTCTTC. As protein: CASSLGDRRGDEQFF.